This entry lists 10 T cell receptor beta chains sequenced from one sample in a study of blood T cell repertoires in COVID-19. Only in-frame clones appear in the TCRdb table, and some are missing; sequencing was by immunoSEQ multiplex PCR. The sample holds some 160,000 clones; around four fifths are singletons and the top ten take 6.5% to 7%. Material: peripheral blood. These receptors all stem from a man aged 65-85 years with active or convalescent COVID-19.

This clone was counted a single time. This chain links TRBV24-1 with TRBJ1-2, with D tentatively TRBD1 (6 bases). Per germline, CDR1 KGHDR and CDR2 SFDVKD. V was pared by 9 bases and J by 4 bases, with 17 bases between. This CDR3 is built from 14 residues. CDR3 nucleotide sequence: TGTGCCACCGCGGGGGGCGCCTGGGGCTATGGCTACACCTTC. It translates to CATAGGAWGYGYTF.

The genes are TRBV9 and TRBJ2-5; 11 positions agree with TRBD2. This CDR3 region has 16 residues. V dropped 4 bases and J dropped 4; count of bases not matched to a gene: 9. The V gene's germline CDR1 is SGDLS and CDR2 YYNGEE. CDR3 loop: CASSLAGGSGTETQYF. CDR3 nucleotide sequence: TGTGCCAGCAGCCTAGCGGGGGGATCTGGGACAGAGACCCAGTACTTC. The full variable domain, its missing parts supplied by reference TRBV9 and TRBJ2-5, is DSGVTQTPKHLITATGQRVTLRCSPRSGDLSVYWYQQSLDQGLQFLIQYYNGEERAKGNILERFSAQQFPDLHSELNLSSLELGDSALYFCASSLAGGSGTETQYFGPGTRLLVL.

V usage is TRBV6-6 and J usage is TRBJ2-1, with 10 bases that match TRBD2. V shed 5 bases and J 4 bases; nucleotides not matched to a gene: 14. The germline gives CDR1 MNHNY, CDR2 SVGAGI (reference sequence). The CDR3 has 18 amino acids. CDR3 loop: CASSRLWASGREYNEQFF. Here the CDR3 DNA reads TGTGCCAGCAGTCGACTGTGGGCTAGCGGGAGAGAATACAATGAGCAGTTCTTC.

About this clone: Other DNA sequences in the sample encode the same CDR3. The chain combines TRBV29-1 with TRBJ1-5, with unresolved D. The germline gives CDR1 SQVTM, CDR2 ANQGSEA. The CDR3 consists of 12 residues. The V gene lost 0 bases and the J gene lost 5 bases, with 5 bases spanning the gap. CDR3 DNA sequence: TGCAGCGTTGAAGACCCAGATCAGCCCCAGCATTTT. Translated, it gives CSVEDPDQPQHF.

V gene TRBV4-1 combines with J gene TRBJ1-2; D perhaps matches TRBD1 (5 bases). V lost 2 bases and J lost 8, with 15 bases in between. CDR1 is MGHRA and CDR2 is YSYEKL in the germline V gene. This CDR3 has 14 residues. CDR3 in amino acids: CASSQNPTGGGYTF. The CDR3 DNA follows: TGCGCCAGCAGCCAAAACCCCACAGGAGGGGGCTACACCTTC.

The chain links TRBV5-1 to TRBJ2-6, with D maybe TRBD1 (6 bases). The CDR3 contains 16 residues. Germline loops: CDR1 SGHRS, CDR2 YFSETQ. V was cut by 4 bases and J by 1 base, with 12 bases left in between. In DNA, the CDR3 is TGCGCCAGCAGCGCCTCTACAGGGTCTGGGGCCAACGTCCTGACTTTC. Its protein product is CASSASTGSGANVLTF. The full variable domain, in which reference TRBV5-1 and TRBJ2-6 provide the parts outside the CDR3, is KAGVTQTPRYLIKTRGQQVTLSCSPISGHRSVSWYQQTPGQGLQFLFEYFSETQRNKGNFPGRFSGRQFSNSRSEMNVSTLELGDSALYLCASSASTGSGANVLTFGAGSRLTVL.

The genes are TRBV5-4 and TRBJ2-2, with TRBD2 identical over 8 bases. The germline gives CDR1 SGHNT, CDR2 YYREEE (reference sequence). The J segment lost 0 bases and the V segment lost 2 bases, leaving 6 bases of the junction unmatched. The CDR3 totals 17 residues. The CDR3 bases are TGTGCCAGCAGCTTAGCGGGAGTCCTCGCGAACACCGGGGAGCTGTTTTTT. This codes for CASSLAGVLANTGELFF.

J is TRBJ1-1 and V is TRBV7-2, with 7 bases fitting TRBD1. The V gene's germline CDR1 is SGHTA and CDR2 FQGNSA. V dropped 4 bases and J dropped 5; count of bases not matched to a gene: 10. The CDR3 is 15 amino acids. The DNA for the CDR3 is TGTGCCAGCAGCTCCCGACAGGGAAGGCCGACTGAAGCTTTCTTT. Translating gives CASSSRQGRPTEAFF.

The chain has TRBV28 and TRBJ1-6; TRBD1 matches 7 bases. The CDR3 length is 16 residues. CDR1 and CDR2 (germline): MDHEN, SYDVKM. The junction had 2 bases not matched to a gene; V was cut back by 3 bases and J by 0 bases. In DNA, the CDR3 is TGTGCCAGCAGTTTGGACAGGAGCTCCTATAATTCACCCCTCCACTTT. This encodes CASSLDRSSYNSPLHF.

The chain is built from TRBV6-2 or TRBV6-3 and TRBJ1-1; TRBD1 is a possible D gene (6 bases). The CDR3 has 14 amino acids. V lost 6 bases and J lost 3, with 14 bases in between. CDR1 is MNHEY, CDR2 SVGEGT, per germline. CDR3 residues: CASSKGDSHTEAFF. The DNA of the CDR3 is TGTGCCAGCAGCAAGGGGGATTCCCACACTGAAGCTTTCTTT.